The clone carrying this T cell receptor (beta chain) was observed many times. Its specificity is not known. Trimming stripped 5 bases from V and 3 bases from J, with 8 bases between. There are 13 residues in the CDR3. A template switching step contributed a universal primer site, while unique molecular identifiers were present in the cDNA. TCRdb reanalysed the 5' RACE reads using MiXCR and keeps one entry per CDR3 protein. This repertoire shows roughly 240,000 distinct CDR3 sequences, about 7.3% found once; its top ten account for 3.5% to 4%. This entry is derived from a study of identical twins. Overall study results and limits: Insertions ran lower in abundant cord blood beta clonotypes, though not in memory repertoires. Invariant MAIT and iNKT cells may have partly biased zero-insertion analyses.

These same data were also listed under a study on yellow fever vaccine responses in identical twins.

V gene TRBV12-3 or TRBV12-4 combines with J gene TRBJ1-5; unclear D gene. The source material was memory (CD45RO+) T cells sorted from blood. The clonotype was recovered from a woman aged 18-30 years in good health. The CDR3 sequence: CASSRDFNQPQHF. The CDR3 nucleotides read TGTGCCAGCAGTCGTGACTTCAATCAGCCCCAGCATTTT.